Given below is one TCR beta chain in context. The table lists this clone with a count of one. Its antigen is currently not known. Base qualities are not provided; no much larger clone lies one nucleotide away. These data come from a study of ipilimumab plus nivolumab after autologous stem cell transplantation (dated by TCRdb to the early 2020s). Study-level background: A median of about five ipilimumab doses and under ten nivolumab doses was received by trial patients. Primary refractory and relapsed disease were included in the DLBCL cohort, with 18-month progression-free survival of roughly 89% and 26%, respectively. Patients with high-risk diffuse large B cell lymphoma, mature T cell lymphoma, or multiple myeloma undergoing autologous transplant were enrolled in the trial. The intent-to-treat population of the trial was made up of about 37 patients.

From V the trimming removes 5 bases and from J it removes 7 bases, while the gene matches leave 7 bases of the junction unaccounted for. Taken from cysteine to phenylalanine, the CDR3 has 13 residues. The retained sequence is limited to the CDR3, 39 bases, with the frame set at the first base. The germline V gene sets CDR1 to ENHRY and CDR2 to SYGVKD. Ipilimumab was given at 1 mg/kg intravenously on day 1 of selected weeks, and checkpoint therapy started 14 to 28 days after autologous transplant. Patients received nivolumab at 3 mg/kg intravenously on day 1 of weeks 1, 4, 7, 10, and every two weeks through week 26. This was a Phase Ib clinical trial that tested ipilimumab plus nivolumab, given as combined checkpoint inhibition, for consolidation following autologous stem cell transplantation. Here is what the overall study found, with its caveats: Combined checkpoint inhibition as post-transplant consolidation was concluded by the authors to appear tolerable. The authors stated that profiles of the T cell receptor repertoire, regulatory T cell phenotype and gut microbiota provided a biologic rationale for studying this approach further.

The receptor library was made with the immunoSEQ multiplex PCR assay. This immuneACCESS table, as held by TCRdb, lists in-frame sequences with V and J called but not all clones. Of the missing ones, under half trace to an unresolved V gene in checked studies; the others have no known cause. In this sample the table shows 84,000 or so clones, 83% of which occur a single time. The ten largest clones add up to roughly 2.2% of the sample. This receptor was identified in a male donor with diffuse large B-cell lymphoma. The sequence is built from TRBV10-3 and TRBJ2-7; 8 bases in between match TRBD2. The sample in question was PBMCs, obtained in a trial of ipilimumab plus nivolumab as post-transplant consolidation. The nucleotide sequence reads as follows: TGTGCCATCAGTTCCGGGACTAGGAATGAGCAGTACTTC. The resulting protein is CAISSGTRNEQYF.